This T cell receptor beta chain was identified in a study of T cells in Graves' hyperthyroidism and ophthalmopathy. Study at large: The initial diagnosis was the point when peripheral blood was collected, ahead of any treatment. The study's findings and limits: Blood also carried most thyroid clonotypes expanded above 0.001.

There were TCR beta CDR3 regions amplified from RNA transcripts. The primer set for the first-round RT-PCR of the TCR CDR3 was HTBI. TCRdb re-called the multiplex PCR reads through MiXCR, storing one row per CDR3 protein. The data show some 500,000 distinct CDR3 sequences, approximately 16% seen once. For this clonotype: As yet, its antigen is unknown.

It was uncontrolled infection, other autoimmune disease, pregnancy or lactation that excluded patients. Thyroid ultrasound and orbital computed tomography, with clinical symptoms and serum thyroxine and TRAb, informed diagnoses. The specimen sequenced was blood. The sequence came from a woman younger than 45 with Graves' ophthalmopathy.

This chain's CDR3 is CASSQRIDRGEAFF. In nucleotides, the CDR3 is TGTGCCAGCAGCCAACGTATCGACAGGGGCGAAGCTTTCTTT. The chain employs TRBV14 and TRBJ1-1, with 8 bases aligning to TRBD1. The CDR3 covers 14 residues. The germline CDR1 and CDR2 sequences are SGHDN and FVKESK. Trimming removed 2 bases from V and 8 bases from J; junction bases left unmatched: 7.